This T cell receptor beta chain comes out of a study of cytomegalovirus exposure and HLA in healthy donors. Points from the study as a whole: Some V segments, TRBV6-2 and TRBV6-3 among them, were indistinguishable and were therefore excluded. Both high specificity and high sensitivity reportedly marked the classifier's diagnosis of cytomegalovirus status.

Of note for this clone: Its antigen is unidentified.

Primers for the PCR totalled 60 Vbeta and 13 Jbeta. Assay: immunoSEQ multiplex PCR; the TCRdb copy retains only in-frame clones and omits some. The table for this sample gives fewer than 130,000 clones. CDR1 SNHLY and CDR2 FYNNEI come from the germline V gene. CDR3 length: 11 amino acids. The germline V and J ends were trimmed by 8 bases and 6 bases, with 10 bases remaining between them. The sequence came from a man in his forties or fifties in good health and CMV-seronegative. The V call is TRBV2, the J call TRBJ1-1; a weak D match, TRBD1 (5 bases). Sequences were obtained from PBMCs. The CDR3 reads CASRGRAEAFF. CDR3 coding DNA: TGTGCCAGCCGTGGCAGGGCTGAAGCTTTCTTT.